This section outlines one T cell receptor (beta chain) sequence together with its context. Germline V gives CDR1 MNHEY, CDR2 SVGEGT. The V end was cut by 6 bases, the J end by 6 bases, with 21 bases between. CDR3 length equals 15 residues. This entry is derived from a study of blood T cell repertoires in COVID-19. Study context: Some COVID-19 samples were acute and others convalescent; all came from the United States, Italy and Spain. Sample material is recorded as cDNA or gDNA derived from T cells, B-cell-depleted T cells, or PBMCs.

Per the original methods: Amplifying reference gene primers gave estimates of nucleated cell counts. Profiled with immunoSEQ multiplex PCR; TCRdb holds only in-frame clones, not every one. For V, J and clone size, that table is used; D and trimming come from the DNA. This sample has more than 250,000 clones, with roughly nine tenths found just once. The rearrangement links TRBV6-2 or TRBV6-3 to TRBJ2-7, with D possibly being TRBD1 (6 bases). Sample: peripheral blood. This TCR came from a man younger than 30 who had recovered from COVID-19. CDR3 DNA sequence: TGTGCCAGCAGCCCTCCACCCGGGACAATGCGCGAGCAGTACTTC. As protein: CASSPPPGTMREQYF.